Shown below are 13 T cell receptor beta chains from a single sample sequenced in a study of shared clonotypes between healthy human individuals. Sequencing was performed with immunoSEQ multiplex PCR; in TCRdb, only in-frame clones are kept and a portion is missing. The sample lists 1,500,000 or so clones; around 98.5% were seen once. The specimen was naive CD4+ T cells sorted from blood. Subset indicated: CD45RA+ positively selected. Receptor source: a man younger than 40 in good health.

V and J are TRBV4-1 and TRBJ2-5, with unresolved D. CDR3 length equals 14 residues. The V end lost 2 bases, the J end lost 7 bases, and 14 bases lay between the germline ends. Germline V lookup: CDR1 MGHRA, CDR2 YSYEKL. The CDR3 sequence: CASSQRQHYGTQYF. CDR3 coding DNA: TGCGCCAGCAGCCAACGTCAGCATTATGGGACCCAGTACTTC.

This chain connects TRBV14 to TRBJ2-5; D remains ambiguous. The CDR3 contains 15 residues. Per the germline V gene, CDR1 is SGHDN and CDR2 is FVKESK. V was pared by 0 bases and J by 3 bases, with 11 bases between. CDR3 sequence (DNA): TGTGCCAGCAGCCAAGATCCACTCCGGAAAGAGACCCAGTACTTC. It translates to CASSQDPLRKETQYF.

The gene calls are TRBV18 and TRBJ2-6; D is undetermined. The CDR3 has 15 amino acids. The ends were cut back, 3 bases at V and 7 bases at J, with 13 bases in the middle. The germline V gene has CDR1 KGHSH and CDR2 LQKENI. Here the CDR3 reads CASSPPAIGANVLTF. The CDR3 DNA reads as TGTGCCAGCTCACCTCCAGCGATCGGCGCCAACGTCCTGACTTTC.

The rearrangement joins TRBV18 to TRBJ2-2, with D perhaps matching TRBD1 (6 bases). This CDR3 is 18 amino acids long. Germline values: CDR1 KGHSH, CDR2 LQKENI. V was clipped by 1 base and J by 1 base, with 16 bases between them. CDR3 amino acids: CASSPQSTGTLNTGELFF. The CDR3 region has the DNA TGTGCCAGCTCACCACAGTCCACCGGGACACTGAACACCGGGGAGCTGTTTTTT.

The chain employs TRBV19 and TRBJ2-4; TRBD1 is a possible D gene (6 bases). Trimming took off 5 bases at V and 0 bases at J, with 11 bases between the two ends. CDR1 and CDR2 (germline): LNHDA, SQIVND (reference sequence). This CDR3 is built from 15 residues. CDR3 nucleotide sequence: TGTGCCAGTAGTTGGGGACATTTAGCCAAAAACATTCAGTACTTC. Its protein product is CASSWGHLAKNIQYF.

This chain's CDR3 is CASSITGPRGFEQFF. CDR3 coding DNA: TGTGCCAGTAGTATTACTGGCCCCAGGGGTTTTGAGCAGTTCTTC. This chain joins TRBV19 and TRBJ2-1, with D possibly TRBD1 on 6 matching bases. The CDR3 has 15 residues. Trimming left V 3 bases short and J 9 bases short, with 18 bases between. Germline V gene data show CDR1 as LNHDA and CDR2 as SQIVND (reference sequence). The whole variable domain, remainder taken from reference TRBV19 and TRBJ2-1, is DGGITQSPKYLFRKEGQNVTLSCEQNLNHDAMYWYRQDPGQGLRLIYYSQIVNDFQKGDIAEGYSVSREKKESFPLTVTSAQKNPTAFYLCASSITGPRGFEQFFGPGTRLTVL.

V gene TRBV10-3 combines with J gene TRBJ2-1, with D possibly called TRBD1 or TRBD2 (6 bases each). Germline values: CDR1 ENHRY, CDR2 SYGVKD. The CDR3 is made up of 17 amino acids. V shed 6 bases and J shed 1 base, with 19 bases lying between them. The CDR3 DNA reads TGTGCCATCAGCCCGGGGGCGGGCCGAGCTTCCTACAATGAGCAGTTCTTC. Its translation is CAISPGAGRASYNEQFF.

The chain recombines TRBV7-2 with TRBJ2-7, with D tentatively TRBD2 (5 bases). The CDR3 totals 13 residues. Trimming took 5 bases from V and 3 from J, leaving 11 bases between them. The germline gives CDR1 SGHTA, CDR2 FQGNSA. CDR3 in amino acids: CASSLGSYYEQYF. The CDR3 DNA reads TGTGCCAGCAGCCTGGGGAGCTACTACGAGCAGTACTTC.

The CDR3 here is CASSFSVDEQFF. CDR3 bases: TGTGCCAGCAGCTTTAGCGTTGATGAGCAGTTCTTC. V usage is TRBV9 and J usage is TRBJ2-1, with a possible D match to TRBD2 (5 bases). Germline CDR1 reads SGDLS; CDR2 reads YYNGEE. Deletions cut 4 bases from V and 8 bases from J, with 10 bases between. This CDR3 is 12 amino acids long. The variable domain in full, completed from reference TRBV9 and TRBJ2-1, reads DSGVTQTPKHLITATGQRVTLRCSPRSGDLSVYWYQQSLDQGLQFLIQYYNGEERAKGNILERFSAQQFPDLHSELNLSSLELGDSALYFCASSFSVDEQFFGPGTRLTVL.

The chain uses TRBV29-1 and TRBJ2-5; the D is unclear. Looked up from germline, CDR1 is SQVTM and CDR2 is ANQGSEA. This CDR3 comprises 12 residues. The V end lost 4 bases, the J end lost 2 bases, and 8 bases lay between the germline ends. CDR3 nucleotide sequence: TGCAGCGTTGCGCGGATTCAAGAGACCCAGTACTTC. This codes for CSVARIQETQYF.

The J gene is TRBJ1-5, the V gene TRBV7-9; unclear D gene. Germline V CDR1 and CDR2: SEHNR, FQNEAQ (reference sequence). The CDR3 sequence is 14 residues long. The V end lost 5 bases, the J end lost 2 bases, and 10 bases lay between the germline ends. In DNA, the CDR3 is TGTGCCAGCAGCCCTGGTAGGGGCAATCAGCCCCAGCATTTT. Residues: CASSPGRGNQPQHF.

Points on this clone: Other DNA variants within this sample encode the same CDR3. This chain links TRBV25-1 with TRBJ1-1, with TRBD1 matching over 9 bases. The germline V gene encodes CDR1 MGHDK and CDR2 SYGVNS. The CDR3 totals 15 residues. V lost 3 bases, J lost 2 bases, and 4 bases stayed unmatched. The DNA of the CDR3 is TGTGCCAGCAGTGACCCGGGACAGGGAAACACTGAAGCTTTCTTT. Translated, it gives CASSDPGQGNTEAFF.

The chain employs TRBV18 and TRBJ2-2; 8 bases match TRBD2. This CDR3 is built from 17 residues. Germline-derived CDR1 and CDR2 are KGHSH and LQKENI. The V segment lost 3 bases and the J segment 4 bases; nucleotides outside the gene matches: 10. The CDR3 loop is CASSPMTGGPGTGELFF. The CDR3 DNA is TGTGCCAGCTCACCCATGACGGGAGGGCCCGGCACCGGGGAGCTGTTTTTT.